These 18 T cell receptor gamma chains were all obtained from the same sample, sequenced in a study of γδ T cells in repeated Plasmodium falciparum infection. TCRdb re-called the multiplex PCR reads using CATT. The table shows about 26,000 gamma-chain clones, with 2.5% to 3.5% occurring only once. Flow sorting of PBMC yielded separate Vgamma9/Vdelta2+ and Vdelta2-negative gammadelta T cell populations for bulk repertoire analysis. Source material: gamma-delta T cells from blood. The receptors stem from a pool of human donors (malaria-infected and uninfected, not separated).

As to this clone: This DNA translates differently at residue 10 from the TCRdb protein, which is that of a much larger clone; a read error is likely, and the protein shown is the DNA's own translation. The J gene is TRGJP, the V gene TRGV9. TCRdb lists no J gene, so it was determined here by aligning the DNA to germline. Per the germline V gene, CDR1 is GITISATS and CDR2 is ISYDGTV (reference sequence). This CDR3 comprises 17 residues. The CDR3 sequence is CALWEGARESGKKIKVF. The CDR3 region has the DNA TGTGCCTTGTGGGAGGGCGCCAGGGAGTCGGGCAAAAAAATCAAGGTATTT.

The sample holds many counts of this clone. TCRdb's entry gives the protein of a much larger clone, which mismatches this DNA's translation at residue 9, likely from a read error; the protein reported here is translated from the DNA. J is TRGJP and V is TRGV9. CDR1 and CDR2 (germline): GITISATS, ISYDGTV (reference sequence). The CDR3 contains 16 residues. CDR3 sequence reads: CALWRSQEFGKKIKVF. DNA for the CDR3: TGTGCCTTGTGGAGAAGTCAAGAGTTTGGCAAAAAAATCAAGGTATTT.

This clone was picked up a small number of times. TCRdb has a much larger clone's protein, which differs at residue 11 from the translation of this DNA, likely because of a read error; what is shown is the protein translated from the DNA. The J gene is uncalled and the V gene is TRGV2. Germline values: CDR1 EGSNGY, CDR2 YDSYNSKV. This CDR3 is 13 amino acids long. CDR3 region: CATWDPPGYKNLF. The CDR3 DNA follows: TGTGCCACCTGGGACCCCCCGGGATATAAGAATCTCTTT.

On this clone: TCRdb's protein, taken from a much larger clone, differs from this DNA's translation at residue 4, likely owing to a read error; the protein displayed comes from the DNA. The chain joins TRGV8 to TRGJ1 or TRGJ2. The J gene is absent in TCRdb and was assigned here via DNA matching to germline. The CDR3 is 14 amino acids. The V gene's germline CDR1 is VENAVY and CDR2 YDSYNSRV. The CDR3 coding sequence is TGTGCCACCCGGGACCGGAAAAACGAATATAAGAAACTCTTT. Encoded protein: CATRDRKNEYKKLF.

About this clone: It differs at one base from a far larger clone, so likely a read error. Distinct nucleotide sequences in the sample also encode this CDR3. The CDR3, as DNA: TGTGCTACCTGGGACGGGCCTCTCTTT. Translated, it gives CATWDGPLF. The V gene reported is TRGV2; the J gene is uncalled. Germline V gene sequence: CDR1 EGSNGY, CDR2 YDSYNSKV. This CDR3 spans 9 amino acids.

This clone was detected ten times or more. A far larger clone is just one base off, so this is likely a read error. It is unclear where the CDR3 begins or ends on the DNA, so no DNA is shown, and the CDR3 is as TCRdb lists it. The same CDR3 is also encoded by other DNA sequences in this sample. No J gene was named, though the V gene is TRGV9. Inclusive of both ends, the CDR3 amounts to 31 amino acids. Germline V lookup: CDR1 GITISATS, CDR2 ISYDGTV (reference sequence). The CDR3 spells CALWEAIIIRNSLAVEQHLLSQVSIGRIQHF.

In regard to this clone: The TCRdb protein, from a much larger clone, departs from this DNA's translation at residue 12, likely by read error; the protein shown derives from the DNA. The CDR3 spells CALWEVFDDYKELF. For the CDR3, the DNA is TGTGCCTTGTGGGAGGTGTTCGACGATTATAAGGAACTCTTT. V gene TRGV9 was called; the J gene was not. The CDR3 is 14 amino acids. Germline loops: CDR1 GITISATS, CDR2 ISYDGTV (reference sequence).

This clone was seen only a few times. A read error is likely here: a far larger clone is one base away. The sample holds other DNA sequences that translate to the same CDR3. This rearrangement joins TRGV9 to TRGJP. TCRdb gives no J gene; it was assigned here by matching the DNA to germline. From germline, CDR1 is GITISATS and CDR2 ISYDGTV (reference sequence). There are 15 residues in the CDR3. V was pared by 6 bases and J by 10 bases, with 9 bases of the junction left unmatched. CDR3: CALWLRELGKKIKVF. The CDR3 DNA sequence: TGTGCCTTGTGGCTTCGGGAATTGGGCAAAAAAATCAAGGTATTT.

This clone showed up many times. Translating this DNA gives a protein that differs at residue 6 from the TCRdb one, which belongs to a much larger clone; a read error is likely, and the protein shown is this translation. The J gene is TRGJP, the V gene TRGV9. V shed 3 bases and J 4 bases; nucleotides not matched to a gene: 3. The germline gives CDR1 GITISATS, CDR2 ISYDGTV (reference sequence). There are 16 residues in the CDR3. CDR3 region: CALWEQQELGKKIKVF. The CDR3 nucleotides read TGTGCCTTGTGGGAGCAACAAGAGTTGGGCAAAAAAATCAAGGTATTT.

Turning to this clone: This probably arose from a read error, given a far larger clone one base away. Other DNA sequences from this sample encode an identical CDR3 as well. For the V gene the call is TRGV9; the J gene has no call. The CDR3 is made up of 13 amino acids. Per the germline V gene, CDR1 is GITISATS and CDR2 is ISYDGTV (reference sequence). The DNA of the CDR3 is TGTGCCTTGTGGGAGGTGCCTTGCTATAAGAAGCTCTTT. Amino acid sequence: CALWEVPCYKKLF.

On this clone: TCRdb's listed protein matches a much larger clone and diverges from this DNA's translation at residue 5, likely through a read error; the protein shown comes from the DNA. The chain is built from TRGV4 and TRGJ1 or TRGJ2. TCRdb offers no J gene call, so here the DNA was matched to germline to obtain one. Germline V gene sequence: CDR1 EGSTGY, CDR2 YDSYTSSV. There are 14 residues in the CDR3. J gave up 12 bases and V 4 bases, and 18 bases lay outside the gene matches. In DNA form, the CDR3 reads TGTGCCACCTGGGAAGTGGAAGTCGGAAGGCGGAAACTCTTT. It yields the protein CATWEVEVGRRKLF.

This clone was recorded at least ten times. This DNA's translation and the protein TCRdb lists, from a much larger clone, do not match at residue 9, likely due to a read error; the protein shown is translated from the DNA. This rearrangement joins TRGV9 to TRGJP. The CDR3 is made up of 16 amino acids. Germline CDR1 is GITISATS and CDR2 is ISYDGTV (reference sequence). The CDR3 coding sequence is TGTGCCTTGTGGAAAGGTCAAGAGTCGGGCAAAAAAATCAAGGTATTT. It is translated as CALWKGQESGKKIKVF.

This clone qualifies as medium-sized (0.01 to 0.1%). Within the sample, other DNA sequences also encode this same CDR3. This chain uses TRGV4 with TRGJ1 or TRGJ2. The CDR3 sequence is 15 residues long. The ends lost 0 bases at V and 2 bases at J; junction bases unmatched: 7. CDR1 is EGSTGY and CDR2 is YDSYTSSV in the germline V gene. CDR3 protein: CATWDGPVHYYKKLF. Written as DNA, the CDR3 is TGTGCCACCTGGGATGGGCCGGTTCATTATTATAAGAAACTCTTT.

This clone has a handful of counts. TCRdb has a much larger clone's protein, which differs at residue 9 from the translation of this DNA, likely because of a read error; what is shown is the protein translated from the DNA. The chain links TRGV9 to TRGJ1 or TRGJ2. J gave up 7 bases and V 6 bases, and 15 bases lay outside the gene matches. This CDR3 is built from 14 residues. The germline V gene encodes CDR1 GITISATS and CDR2 ISYDGTV (reference sequence). CDR3 region: CALWKIPMTYKKLF. CDR3 sequence (DNA): TGTGCCTTGTGGAAAATTCCCATGACGTATAAGAAACTCTTT.

This clone was seen many times. The rearrangement links TRGV5 to TRGJ1 or TRGJ2. V lost 3 bases, J lost 8 bases, and 4 bases stayed unmatched. CDR1 and CDR2 (germline): VINAFY, YDVSNSKD. This CDR3 has 11 amino acids. CDR3 sequence reads: CATWDLHKKLF. The CDR3 DNA reads TGTGCCACCTGGGACCTCCATAAGAAACTCTTT.

Many counts were recorded for this clone. Since a much larger clone is just one base distant, this may be a read error. The rearrangement uses TRGV9 and TRGJP. No J segment appears in TCRdb, so it was assigned here by matching the sequence to germline. The V gene end was trimmed by 2 bases and the J gene end by 11 bases; junction bases not matched to a gene: 12. Per germline, CDR1 GITISATS and CDR2 ISYDGTV (reference sequence). This CDR3 region has 17 residues. The DNA of the CDR3 is TGTGCCTTGTGGGAGGCAAACCGACGGGTGGGCAAAAAAATCAAGGTATTT. Its translation: CALWEANRRVGKKIKVF.

Many counts were recorded for this clone. TCRdb assigns this DNA the protein of a much larger clone, which departs from its translation at residue 3; this likely reflects a read error, and the protein shown comes from translating the DNA. The chain recombines TRGV3 with TRGJ1 or TRGJ2. TCRdb is silent on the J gene; assignment here came from matching the DNA to germline. Germline assignment: CDR1 VTNTFY and CDR2 YDVSTARD (reference sequence). The CDR3 totals 13 residues. The CDR3 region has the DNA TGTGCCGCCTGGGACGGTCATGATTATAAGAAACTCTTT. It specifies CAAWDGHDYKKLF.

The rearrangement joins TRGV2 to TRGJ1 or TRGJ2. The J gene was not available in TCRdb and was assigned here by matching the DNA to germline segments. With V trimmed by 10 bases and J by 7 bases, 13 bases remained unmatched. The germline CDR1 and CDR2 sequences are EGSNGY and YDSYNSKV. The CDR3 sequence is 12 residues long. CDR3: CATGTGGYKKLF. In DNA form, the CDR3 reads TGTGCCACTGGGACGGGCGGGTATAAGAAACTCTTT.